This is a list of T cell receptor beta chains from one sample in a study of blood T cell repertoires in COVID-19. Clones were sequenced by immunoSEQ multiplex PCR, and TCRdb holds only the in-frame ones, with some missing. Here the sample spans around 300,000 clones, approximately 86% being singletons. The sequenced sample was PBMCs or T cells enriched from blood (not recorded which). The receptors were gathered from a woman aged 18-29 years who had recovered from COVID-19. CDR3s leave out the opening cysteine and the closing phenylalanine or tryptophan. Fields, in order: CDR3 length, J gene, V gene, CDR3 protein.

len: 12; j_gene: TRBJ1-1; v_gene: TRBV10-3; CDR3aa: AIKAGGLNTEAF
len: 12; j_gene: TRBJ2-3; v_gene: TRBV7-3; CDR3aa: ASSLRGTPRTQY
len: 14; j_gene: TRBJ1-1; v_gene: TRBV15; CDR3aa: ATSRALTGSNTEAF
len: 16; j_gene: TRBJ2-1; v_gene: TRBV4-2; CDR3aa: ASSQETLAGGLYNEQF
len: 11; j_gene: TRBJ1-3; v_gene: TRBV5-6; CDR3aa: ASSLGQGNTIY
len: 11; j_gene: TRBJ1-5; v_gene: TRBV5-6; CDR3aa: ASSRESQSPQH
len: 13; j_gene: TRBJ1-1; v_gene: TRBV5-1; CDR3aa: ASSSVDRTNTEAF
len: 12; j_gene: TRBJ2-2; v_gene: TRBV6-2/TRBV6-3; CDR3aa: ASSATGDTGELF
len: 15; j_gene: TRBJ1-1; v_gene: TRBV27; CDR3aa: ASSKLRQGARNTEAF
len: 13; j_gene: TRBJ1-2; v_gene: TRBV4-1; CDR3aa: ASSQDSGSLYGYT
len: 12; j_gene: TRBJ1-1; v_gene: TRBV24-1; CDR3aa: ATIYRALNTEAF
len: 13; j_gene: TRBJ2-7; v_gene: TRBV27; CDR3aa: ASRHRTSDTYEQY
len: 13; j_gene: TRBJ2-3; v_gene: TRBV7-2; CDR3aa: ASSLLAGGPDTQY
len: 11; j_gene: TRBJ2-1; v_gene: TRBV2; CDR3aa: ASSRTGGDEQF
len: 13; j_gene: TRBJ1-1; v_gene: TRBV4-1; CDR3aa: ASSQDPVMNTEAF
len: 11; j_gene: TRBJ1-4; v_gene: TRBV11-2; CDR3aa: ASRGAFLEKLF
len: 13; j_gene: TRBJ2-7; v_gene: TRBV3-1/TRBV3-2; CDR3aa: ASSPTSGTYYEQY
len: 16; j_gene: TRBJ1-2; v_gene: TRBV18; CDR3aa: ASSTETGTGGRGSGYT
len: 14; j_gene: TRBJ2-7; v_gene: TRBV5-1; CDR3aa: ASSAPTLASNYEQY
len: 16; j_gene: TRBJ2-1; v_gene: TRBV7-2; CDR3aa: ASSTRTSGGVSYNEQF
len: 12; j_gene: TRBJ2-5; v_gene: TRBV4-1; CDR3aa: ASSQVASQETQY
len: 17; j_gene: TRBJ2-2; v_gene: TRBV7-2; CDR3aa: ASSLFATSGRLNTGELF
len: 15; j_gene: TRBJ1-6; v_gene: TRBV15; CDR3aa: ATSRGGGGSFNSPLH
len: 14; j_gene: TRBJ2-7; v_gene: TRBV18; CDR3aa: ASSPRDRVNPYEQY
len: 13; j_gene: TRBJ1-4; v_gene: TRBV15; CDR3aa: ATSSDTGGAEKLF
len: 11; j_gene: TRBJ2-2; v_gene: TRBV7-6; CDR3aa: ASSTTAAGELF
len: 14; j_gene: TRBJ1-2; v_gene: TRBV5-5; CDR3aa: ASSLVVSRGIHGYT
len: 13; j_gene: TRBJ2-1; v_gene: TRBV5-1; CDR3aa: ASSASGRGYNEQF
len: 11; j_gene: TRBJ1-1; v_gene: TRBV19; CDR3aa: ASSYSPGAEAF
len: 14; j_gene: TRBJ1-4; v_gene: TRBV11-3; CDR3aa: ASSFSGTGPNEKLF
len: 19; j_gene: TRBJ2-3; v_gene: TRBV19; CDR3aa: ASSARGAGSGRGTSTDTQY
len: 11; j_gene: TRBJ1-2; v_gene: TRBV10-3; CDR3aa: AIGSGQEGGYT
len: 10; j_gene: TRBJ1-2; v_gene: TRBV27; CDR3aa: ASSLGSHGYT
len: 14; j_gene: TRBJ2-2; v_gene: TRBV6-5; CDR3aa: ASSYSRGKKAGELF
len: 13; j_gene: TRBJ1-2; v_gene: TRBV2; CDR3aa: AISLGTPSIYGYT
len: 14; j_gene: TRBJ2-1; v_gene: TRBV9; CDR3aa: ASSRLAGSSYNEQF
len: 13; j_gene: TRBJ2-1; v_gene: TRBV9; CDR3aa: ASSVGAGSYNEQF
len: 13; j_gene: TRBJ2-2; v_gene: TRBV19; CDR3aa: ASTSSGTGAGELF
len: 12; j_gene: TRBJ1-1; v_gene: TRBV10-3; CDR3aa: AISGSGGGAEAF
len: 11; j_gene: TRBJ1-2; v_gene: TRBV9; CDR3aa: ASSVGQGSGYT
len: 12; j_gene: TRBJ1-1; v_gene: TRBV4-1; CDR3aa: ASSQLTVNTEAF
len: 16; j_gene: TRBJ1-5; v_gene: TRBV30; CDR3aa: AWTNDRDKLYSNQPQH
len: 14; j_gene: TRBJ2-7; v_gene: TRBV4-1; CDR3aa: ASSHVSGRNPYEQY
len: 12; j_gene: TRBJ1-6; v_gene: TRBV3-1/TRBV3-2; CDR3aa: ASSQSRGYSPLH
len: 12; j_gene: TRBJ1-1; v_gene: TRBV5-1; CDR3aa: ASSLEGQDTEAF
len: 14; j_gene: TRBJ2-1; v_gene: TRBV5-6; CDR3aa: ASSLRGGLFGNEQF
len: 11; j_gene: TRBJ1-5; v_gene: TRBV30; CDR3aa: AWGPESNQPQH
len: 13; j_gene: TRBJ1-4; v_gene: TRBV7-9; CDR3aa: ASSLEGQGDEKLF
len: 15; j_gene: TRBJ1-2; v_gene: TRBV4-3; CDR3aa: ASSQDTLRGQAVGYT
len: 12; j_gene: TRBJ2-2; v_gene: TRBV4-3; CDR3aa: ASSAGPNTGELF
len: 13; j_gene: TRBJ2-5; v_gene: TRBV6-6; CDR3aa: ASSYGGVDRETQY